This T cell receptor (beta chain) comes out of a study of cytomegalovirus exposure and HLA in healthy donors. Study findings and constraints: Among TCR beta chains, those listed as cytomegalovirus-associated numbered 164.

This CDR3 is 16 amino acids long. Germline V gene data show CDR1 as MNHEY and CDR2 as SMNVEV (reference sequence). V was clipped by 3 bases and J by 0 bases, with 9 bases between them. Primers for the PCR totalled 60 Vbeta and 13 Jbeta. Some clones are missing from TCRdb's copy, which holds only in-frame ones; the method was immunoSEQ multiplex PCR. The sample has about 130,000 clones; approximately 78% are singletons. To note about this clone: Its antigen is not known.

J is TRBJ1-6 and V is TRBV27; unclear D gene. The sequence derives from a man in his forties or fifties in good health and CMV-seronegative. The sample taken for sequencing was PBMCs. CDR3 region: CASSLGLSSYNSPLHF. The CDR3 nucleotides are TGTGCCAGCAGTTTGGGCCTTAGCTCCTATAATTCACCCCTCCACTTT.